Listed here are 28 T cell receptor beta chains from one sample, sequenced in a study of T cell changes during pregnancy in multiple sclerosis. The protocol was immunoSEQ multiplex PCR, while the TCRdb copy is restricted to in-frame clones and leaves out a portion. Of about 59,000 clones listed, approximately 94% are singletons. Sample: CD8+ T cells from peripheral blood mononuclear cells, taken after pregnancy. These receptors were taken from a female donor with multiple sclerosis, enrolled in a pregnancy study.

This clone appeared a single time. V gene TRBV7-2 combines with J gene TRBJ1-5, with 7 positions matching TRBD1. With V trimmed by 2 bases and J by 6 bases, 4 bases remained unmatched. The CDR3 is 14 residues long. CDR1 SGHTA and CDR2 FQGNSA come from the germline V gene. CDR3 amino acids: CASSLTGATQPQHF. CDR3 sequence (DNA): TGTGCCAGCAGCTTAACAGGGGCGACTCAGCCCCAGCATTTT.

The rearrangement uses TRBV29-1 and TRBJ2-7; D possibly corresponds to TRBD2 (5 bases). The V end lost 6 bases, the J end lost 5 bases, and 14 bases lay between the germline ends. This CDR3 comprises 12 residues. The V gene's germline CDR1 is SQVTM and CDR2 ANQGSEA. The CDR3 coding sequence is TGCAGCGTCGTTGGACTGTTTAACGAGCAGTACTTC. The encoded protein is CSVVGLFNEQYF.

This chain connects TRBV2 to TRBJ2-7; TRBD2 agrees at 10 bases. There are 16 residues in the CDR3. The V and J ends lost 0 bases and 3 bases, in that order; junction bases with no gene match: 5. Germline loops: CDR1 SNHLY, CDR2 FYNNEI. The CDR3 sequence is CASSEATSGSFYEQYF. CDR3 bases: TGTGCCAGCAGTGAAGCGACTAGCGGGTCCTTCTACGAGCAGTACTTC. Combining the CDR3 with reference TRBV2 and TRBJ2-7 gives the whole variable domain EPEVTQTPSHQVTQMGQEVILRCVPISNHLYFYWYRQILGQKVEFLVSFYNNEISEKSEIFDDQFSVERPDGSNFTLKIRSTKLEDSAMYFCASSEATSGSFYEQYFGPGTRLTVT.

V is TRBV5-1 and J is TRBJ2-7, with D uncertain. V was trimmed by 9 bases and J by 8 bases, leaving 21 bases between them. The V gene's germline CDR1 is SGHRS and CDR2 YFSETQ. The CDR3 loop spans 13 amino acids. Here the CDR3 DNA reads TGCGCCATCCCCGCGGAGCCTCCCTATAAGCAGTACTTC. Amino acid sequence: CAIPAEPPYKQYF.

This clone was observed a single time. The J gene is TRBJ2-1, the V gene TRBV30; 7 bases line up with TRBD1. Germline CDR1 is GTSNPN and CDR2 is SVGIG (reference sequence). This CDR3 is 14 amino acids long. V shed 4 bases, J shed 0 bases, and the junction held 3 bases outside the gene matches. The CDR3 region is CAWTGQSSYNEQFF. CDR3 in DNA: TGTGCCTGGACGGGACAGAGCTCCTACAATGAGCAGTTCTTC. Complete variable domain (other parts from reference TRBV30 and TRBJ2-1): SQTIHQWPATLVQPVGSPLSLECTVEGTSNPNLYWYRQAAGRGLQLLFYSVGIGQISSEVPQNLSASRPQDRQFILSSKKLLLSDSGFYLCAWTGQSSYNEQFFGPGTRLTVL.

This clone was detected once. The gene calls are TRBV4-1 and TRBJ2-7; the D gene is possibly TRBD2 (5 bases). Trimming cost V 2 bases and J 6 bases, with 14 bases left between them. Germline CDR1 reads MGHRA; CDR2 reads YSYEKL. The CDR3 contains 14 residues. The CDR3 loop reads CASSQLRALSEQYF. CDR3 DNA sequence: TGCGCCAGCAGCCAACTGAGGGCCCTCTCCGAGCAGTACTTC.

CDR3 nucleotide sequence: TGTGCCAGTGGGAGCTCTGGGGCCAACGTCCTGACTTTC. Its protein product is CASGSSGANVLTF. The genes are TRBV19 and TRBJ2-6, with a weak D call TRBD2 (5 bases). Germline assignment: CDR1 LNHDA and CDR2 SQIVND (reference sequence). CDR3 length equals 13 residues. V dropped 8 bases and J dropped 0 bases, with 5 bases sitting between them.

The rearrangement uses TRBV11-2 and TRBJ2-7; 7 positions match TRBD1. CDR1 SGHAT and CDR2 FQNNGV come from the germline V gene. This CDR3 has 19 residues. V was pared by 0 bases and J by 3 bases, with 17 bases of the junction left unmatched. In DNA, the CDR3 is TGTGCCAGCAGCTTAGAGCCAAAGACCGACAGGGCAGTTTTCTACGAGCAGTACTTC. Its translation is CASSLEPKTDRAVFYEQYF.

V and J are TRBV5-5 and TRBJ1-2; TRBD1 might be the D (5 bases). The CDR3 has 12 amino acids. Trimming removed 4 bases from V and 8 bases from J, with 12 bases in between. The V gene's germline CDR1 is SGHKS and CDR2 YYEKEE (reference sequence). CDR3 DNA sequence: TGTGCCAGCAGCCCGGGTCAGGGAGGCTACACCTTC. Translated: CASSPGQGGYTF.

In regard to this clone: Other DNA sequences in this specimen translate into the identical CDR3. The J gene is TRBJ2-2, the V gene TRBV28; TRBD1 is a possible D gene (5 bases). Germline V gene data show CDR1 as MDHEN and CDR2 as SYDVKM. Trimming shortened V by 2 bases and J by 5 bases, and 6 bases separated the two germline ends. This CDR3 has 13 residues. The DNA for the CDR3 is TGTGCCAGCAGTTTAAGGGGTACCGGGGAGCTGTTTTTT. It translates to CASSLRGTGELFF.

V is TRBV5-4 and J is TRBJ2-3; D gene unclear. CDR1 and CDR2 from the germline V gene are SGHNT and YYREEE (reference sequence). V was pared by 4 bases and J by 2 bases, with 11 bases between. The CDR3 runs 14 residues. CDR3 coding DNA: TGTGCCAGCAGCCCCCTCGAACTCACAGATACGCAGTATTTT. The encoded protein is CASSPLELTDTQYF.

The chain recombines TRBV5-4 with TRBJ1-5; D gene unclear. The germline V gene encodes CDR1 SGHNT and CDR2 YYREEE (reference sequence). The CDR3 is 15 amino acids. The V and J ends lost 0 bases and 2 bases respectively, with 9 bases between them. The CDR3, as DNA: TGTGCCAGCAGCTTGGGTCCGTCGGGCAATCAGCCCCAGCATTTT. Encoded protein: CASSLGPSGNQPQHF. Supplemented by reference TRBV5-4 and TRBJ1-5, the full variable domain reads ETGVTQSPTHLIKTRGQQVTLRCSSQSGHNTVSWYQQALGQGPQFIFQYYREEENGRGNFPPRFSGLQFPNYSSELNVNALELDDSALYLCASSLGPSGNQPQHFGDGTRLSIL.

The J gene is TRBJ1-5, the V gene TRBV10-2, with TRBD1 matching over 10 bases. Germline V CDR1 and CDR2: WSHSY, SAAADI. V shed 9 bases and J 3 bases; nucleotides not matched to a gene: 5. The length of the CDR3 is 14 residues. The DNA for the CDR3 is TGCGCCAGTTGGGACAGGGGACTCAATCAGCCCCAGCATTTT. Residues: CASWDRGLNQPQHF.

This chain uses TRBV4-1 with TRBJ2-1; TRBD2 matches at 11 bases. With 4 bases clipped from V and 4 bases from J, the junction kept 3 bases outside the gene matches. CDR3 size: 15 residues. Looked up from germline, CDR1 is MGHRA and CDR2 is YSYEKL. Here the CDR3 reads CASSLRLAGYNEQFF. The CDR3 nucleotides read TGCGCCAGCAGCCTCCGACTAGCGGGGTACAATGAGCAGTTCTTC.

The genes are TRBV5-4 and TRBJ2-7; the D gene is possibly TRBD1 (5 bases). Trimming shortened V by 4 bases and J by 5 bases, and 19 bases separated the two germline ends. The V gene's germline CDR1 is SGHNT and CDR2 YYREEE (reference sequence). CDR3 length: 15 amino acids. The CDR3 DNA follows: TGTGCCAGCAGCCTTAGGACAACTTCTGCTAACGAGCAGTACTTC. Translation gives CASSLRTTSANEQYF.

This clone was seen a single time. The gene calls are TRBV12-5 and TRBJ2-1; D gene uncertain. The CDR3 runs to 12 residues. The germline V and J ends were trimmed by 7 bases and 9 bases, with 13 bases remaining between them. Germline V gene data show CDR1 as LGHNT and CDR2 as FRNRAP. Here the CDR3 DNA reads TGTGCTAGTGTCCAAGCAGCGAGTGAGCAGTTCTTC. Its translation: CASVQAASEQFF.

The gene calls are TRBV19 and TRBJ2-7; 11 nucleotides agree with TRBD2. This CDR3 has 15 amino acids. J was trimmed by 3 bases and V by 3 bases; bases with no gene match: 4. In germline, CDR1 is LNHDA, CDR2 SQIVND (reference sequence). The CDR3 nucleotides read TGTGCCAGTAGTATCGTAGCGGGAGGGATCTACGAGCAGTACTTC. Translation: CASSIVAGGIYEQYF. Based on the CDR3 plus reference TRBV19 and TRBJ2-7, the full variable domain is DGGITQSPKYLFRKEGQNVTLSCEQNLNHDAMYWYRQDPGQGLRLIYYSQIVNDFQKGDIAEGYSVSREKKESFPLTVTSAQKNPTAFYLCASSIVAGGIYEQYFGPGTRLTVT.

CDR3 bases: TGTGCCAGCAGGACAGGGGGTAGTGCCTATGGCTACACCTTC. This sequence encodes CASRTGGSAYGYTF. This rearrangement joins TRBV27 to TRBJ1-2, with 9 bases aligning to TRBD1. Germline assignment: CDR1 MNHEY and CDR2 SMNVEV (reference sequence). Germline trimming cut 6 bases from V and 4 bases from J; bases unmatched to any gene: 6. This CDR3 has 14 residues.

CDR3 coding DNA: TGCGCCAGCAGCCAAGGGGGGGAGTACACCTTC. This translates into CASSQGGEYTF. This chain joins TRBV4-1 and TRBJ1-2; possibly TRBD1 for D (5 bases). CDR3 size: 11 residues. Looked up from germline, CDR1 is MGHRA and CDR2 is YSYEKL. Trimming took 1 base from V and 11 from J, leaving 8 bases between them.

CDR3 sequence: CASSRTAGNTIYF. The CDR3, as DNA: TGTGCCAGCAGCAGGACAGCTGGAAACACCATATATTTT. The J gene is TRBJ1-3, the V gene TRBV6-5; D possibly corresponds to TRBD1 (6 bases). The length of the CDR3 is 13 residues. Germline V gene data show CDR1 as MNHEY and CDR2 as SVGAGI. V lost 6 bases, J lost 2 bases, and 8 bases lay in between.

The chain has TRBV7-2 and TRBJ2-1; 8 bases match TRBD2. The CDR3 runs to 15 residues. The J segment lost 10 bases and the V segment lost 7 bases, leaving 15 bases of the junction unmatched. CDR1 is SGHTA, CDR2 FQGNSA, per germline. The CDR3 reads CASTLGLAGVGEQFF. CDR3 bases: TGTGCCAGCACCCTGGGGCTAGCGGGCGTCGGGGAGCAGTTCTTC.

The rearrangement links TRBV13 to TRBJ1-4, with D perhaps matching TRBD1 (5 bases). The CDR3 loop spans 15 amino acids. The V gene's germline CDR1 is PRHDT and CDR2 FYEKMQ (reference sequence). Trimming shortened V by 0 bases and J by 6 bases, and 11 bases separated the two germline ends. This CDR3 reads CASSLGGEGHEKLFF. CDR3 in DNA: TGTGCCAGCAGCTTAGGAGGGGAAGGACATGAAAAACTGTTTTTT. Together with reference TRBV13 and TRBJ1-4, the CDR3 gives the full variable domain: AAGVIQSPRHLIKEKRETATLKCYPIPRHDTVYWYQQGPGQDPQFLISFYEKMQSDKGSIPDRFSAQQFSDYHSELNMSSLELGDSALYFCASSLGGEGHEKLFFGSGTQLSVL.

The V and J genes are TRBV29-1 and TRBJ2-2; D might be TRBD2 (6 bases). Germline CDR1 and CDR2: SQVTM and ANQGSEA. The CDR3 is made up of 12 amino acids. Trimming removed 4 bases at V and 7 bases at J, with 10 bases between. The CDR3 bases are TGCAGCGTTGGCCTCGGGGGCGGGGAGCTGTTTTTT. As protein: CSVGLGGGELFF.

V usage is TRBV6-5 and J usage is TRBJ1-1; no firm D call. The germline CDR1 and CDR2 sequences are MNHEY and SVGAGI. The CDR3 covers 12 residues. The V end was cut by 2 bases, the J end by 4 bases, with 5 bases between. The CDR3 loop is CASSYGGTEAFF. The CDR3 nucleotides are TGTGCCAGCAGTTACGGAGGCACTGAAGCTTTCTTT.

This sequence joins TRBV5-4 and TRBJ2-1; 7 bases map to TRBD2. The junction had 14 bases not matched to a gene; V was cut back by 3 bases and J by 8 bases. The CDR3 loop spans 16 amino acids. The germline gives CDR1 SGHNT, CDR2 YYREEE (reference sequence). CDR3 coding DNA: TGTGCCAGCAGCTATTACCCTAGCGGCCCTGCTGATGAGCAGTTCTTC. This gives the protein CASSYYPSGPADEQFF.

The chain has TRBV7-8 and TRBJ2-7, with 11 bases aligning to TRBD2. V shed 1 base and J 5 bases; nucleotides not matched to a gene: 1. The CDR3 is made up of 14 amino acids. Germline V CDR1 and CDR2: SGHVS, FQNEAQ. The CDR3 spells CASSLELAGDEQYF. CDR3 DNA: TGTGCCAGCAGCTTAGAACTAGCGGGAGACGAGCAGTACTTC. The variable domain in full, with the rest retrieved from reference TRBV7-8 and TRBJ2-7, is GAGVSQSPRYKVAKRGQDVALRCDPISGHVSLFWYQQALGQGPEFLTYFQNEAQLDKSGLPSDRFFAERPEGSVSTLKIQRTQQEDSAVYLCASSLELAGDEQYFGPGTRLTVT.

This chain uses TRBV19 with TRBJ1-3; tentatively, D is TRBD1 (6 bases). Trimming took off 6 bases at V and 0 bases at J, with 12 bases between the two ends. The CDR3 loop spans 15 amino acids. CDR1 is LNHDA, CDR2 SQIVND, per germline (reference sequence). The CDR3 sequence: CASSYTGYSGNTIYF. As DNA, the CDR3 is TGTGCCAGTAGCTACACAGGGTACTCTGGAAACACCATATATTTT.

The J gene is TRBJ2-2, the V gene TRBV7-9, with 7 bases matching TRBD1. The germline V gene encodes CDR1 SEHNR and CDR2 FQNEAQ (reference sequence). The junction had 5 bases not matched to a gene; V was cut back by 4 bases and J by 0 bases. CDR3 length equals 16 residues. The CDR3 coding sequence is TGTGCCAGCAGCTCAGGGACAGCGACGAACACCGGGGAGCTGTTTTTT. The encoded protein is CASSSGTATNTGELFF.